This TCR beta chain was obtained from a study of low-dose radiotherapy and immunotherapy resistance in tumors. Study information: Fractions of 1 Gy went to Cohort 2 every two weeks, for 13 Gy over 26 weeks. Intravenous ipilimumab 1 mg/kg every six weeks was given with nivolumab 240 mg every two weeks.

Both TCRalpha and TCRbeta chains were reverse transcribed with V-gene-specific primers. TCRs were amplified for approximately 21 PCR cycles with a constant-region primer and V-primer adapter. TCRdb re-called the reads with MiXCR, one entry per CDR3 protein. The top ten hold over 8.5% of the sample, which has more than 70,000 distinct CDR3 sequences, 30% to 40% seen once. V dropped 1 base and J dropped 2 bases, with 15 bases sitting between them. The CDR3 is 16 amino acids. Germline CDR1 is SGHAT and CDR2 is FQNNGV. This clonotype has more than one count but fewer than ten. Time point described: before trial treatment. The study gave donors nivolumab, ipilimumab, aspirin, low-dose cyclophosphamide and low-dose radiotherapy. The patients who were eligible all carried advanced solid tumors that lacked tumor-infiltrating lymphocytes, meaning the tumors were TIL-negative.

The source of this sequence is a female donor with ovarian cancer. This specimen was PBMCs, taken before treatment. V is TRBV11-2 and J is TRBJ2-7; no clear D. In nucleotides, the CDR3 is TGTGCCAGCAGCTTAGTATCGAAGGCTACCACCTACGAGCAGTACTTC. Translated, it gives CASSLVSKATTYEQYF.